These T cell receptor beta chains were read from a single sample in a study of blood T cells in healthy people across ages. TCRdb fed the 5' RACE reads into MiXCR, producing one record per CDR3 protein. The sample shows around 1.7 million distinct CDR3 sequences, over 25% of them seen only once. The material sequenced was blood. Receptors originate from a woman in her 30s in good health. CDR3s leave out the opening cysteine and the closing phenylalanine or tryptophan. Each record gives: CDR3 length, V gene, CDR3 protein.

>15|TRBV3-1
ASSQGASGGGKETQY
>18|TRBV28
ASSPYLDWTGQFMNTEAF
>14|TRBV7-8
ASSLGAGRASYEQY
>14|TRBV27
ASSLRSGRRTDTQY
>11|TRBV7-3
ASSLRGPGEQF
>13|TRBV9
ASSDQSTSNYGYT
>13|TRBV7-2
ASSLEAGAYNEQF
>15|TRBV28
ASSSPGLAANTGELF
>14|TRBV11-1
ASSLGPTTSYNEQF
>11|TRBV29-1
SVVKRADNEQF
>12|TRBV12-5
ASGLGDWGYGYT
>9|TRBV7-9
ASSTMDTQY
>13|TRBV6-5
ASSFAGQGDGELF
>14|TRBV18
ASSPIPLQTANVLT
>12|TRBV27
ASSPGAGDEKLF
>15|TRBV12-5
ARTQVTGSYSNQPQH
>13|TRBV5-5
ASSNSGDPYNEQY
>11|TRBV6-6
ASSFRRPDTQY
>12|TRBV7-2
ASRLLASLYEQY
>12|TRBV15
ATSRVGGADTQY
>14|TRBV14
ASSQADREGGNEQF
>12|TRBV6-6
ASSPGMARNTIY
>13|TRBV12-3/TRBV12-4
ASSLTGQGLETQY
>11|TRBV10-3
AISAPGDNEQY
>11|TRBV4-1
ASSRGADQPQH
>13|TRBV5-5
ASSWDRGSNQPQH
>13|TRBV24-1
ATSDPEGVGNEQF
>16|TRBV20-1
SARDRPSGWNSCYEQY
>12|TRBV30
AWSSSMVGRGYT
>13|TRBV5-6
ASSKAGTPRNEQF
>13|TRBV4-3
ASSQGASASYEQY
>10|TRBV29-1
SGGGEGYGYT
>14|TRBV5-1
ASSFGDRGLEETQY
>11|TRBV28
ASSLSASSEQY
>9|TRBV12-3/TRBV12-4
ASSLIDTIY
>10|TRBV5-1
ASSLTTNEQF
>10|TRBV12-3/TRBV12-4
ASSFIGETQY
>12|TRBV7-2
ASSSNRGGETQY
>12|TRBV20-1
SAPTSGGTETQY
>13|TRBV20-1
SASRGGRSIGEQY
>11|TRBV30
AGRWDSNQPQH
>12|TRBV20-1
SARRDSSSYEQY
>14|TRBV4-3
ASSQRQYYSNQPQH
>12|TRBV7-9
ASSLEGSWETQY
>13|TRBV5-1
ASSQTGTGDEKLF
>16|TRBV20-1
SARDGGLVHSSYNEQF
>12|TRBV27
ASSSSDSNQPQH
>11|TRBV6-6
ASRGSTGTEQF
>12|TRBV20-1
SAKQGAGNQPQH
>13|TRBV12-3/TRBV12-4
ASSRTEHMTYEQY
>12|TRBV6-6
ASTGSLKGTEAF